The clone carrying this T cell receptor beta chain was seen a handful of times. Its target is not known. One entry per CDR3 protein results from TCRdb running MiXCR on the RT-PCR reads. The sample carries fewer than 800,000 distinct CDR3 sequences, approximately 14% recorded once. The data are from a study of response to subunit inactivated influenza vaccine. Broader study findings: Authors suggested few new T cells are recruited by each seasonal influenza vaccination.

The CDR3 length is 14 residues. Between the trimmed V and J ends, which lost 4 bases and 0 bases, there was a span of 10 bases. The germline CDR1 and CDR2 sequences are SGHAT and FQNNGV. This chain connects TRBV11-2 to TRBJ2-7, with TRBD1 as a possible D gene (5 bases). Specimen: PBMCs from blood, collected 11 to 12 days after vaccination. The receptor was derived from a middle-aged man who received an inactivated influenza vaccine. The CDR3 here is CASSSNRRSYEQYF. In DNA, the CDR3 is TGTGCCAGCAGCTCCAACAGGCGCTCCTACGAGCAGTACTTC.